Sequencing of this T cell receptor beta chain was carried out in a study of T cells in Graves' hyperthyroidism and ophthalmopathy. General observations from the study: With a median lead of 6.5 months before onset, the model predicted ophthalmopathy.

Authors of the study amplified TCR beta CDR3 regions from RNA transcripts. RT-PCR in the first round (using the HTBI primer set) targeted the TCR CDR3. From the multiplex PCR reads, TCRdb called clonotypes with MiXCR, one entry per CDR3 protein. This sample has a few hundred thousand distinct CDR3 sequences, with 46% found just once. Absence of ophthalmopathy progression within 18 months defined stable Graves' hyperthyroidism. It was uncontrolled infection, other autoimmune disease, pregnancy or lactation that excluded patients. V was shortened by 3 bases and J by 11 bases, with 10 bases between the two germline ends. Per the germline V gene, CDR1 is KGHSH and CDR2 is LQKENI. The CDR3 is made up of 11 amino acids. Details on this clonotype: Antigen unknown.

The TCR was taken from a woman in her late teens or twenties with Graves' hyperthyroidism. Sequenced input: peripheral blood or thyroid tissue (not recorded which). The chain is built from TRBV18 and TRBJ1-1; D is unclear. The CDR3 here is CASSPGAVAFF. As DNA, the CDR3 is TGTGCCAGCTCACCTGGTGCCGTGGCTTTCTTT.